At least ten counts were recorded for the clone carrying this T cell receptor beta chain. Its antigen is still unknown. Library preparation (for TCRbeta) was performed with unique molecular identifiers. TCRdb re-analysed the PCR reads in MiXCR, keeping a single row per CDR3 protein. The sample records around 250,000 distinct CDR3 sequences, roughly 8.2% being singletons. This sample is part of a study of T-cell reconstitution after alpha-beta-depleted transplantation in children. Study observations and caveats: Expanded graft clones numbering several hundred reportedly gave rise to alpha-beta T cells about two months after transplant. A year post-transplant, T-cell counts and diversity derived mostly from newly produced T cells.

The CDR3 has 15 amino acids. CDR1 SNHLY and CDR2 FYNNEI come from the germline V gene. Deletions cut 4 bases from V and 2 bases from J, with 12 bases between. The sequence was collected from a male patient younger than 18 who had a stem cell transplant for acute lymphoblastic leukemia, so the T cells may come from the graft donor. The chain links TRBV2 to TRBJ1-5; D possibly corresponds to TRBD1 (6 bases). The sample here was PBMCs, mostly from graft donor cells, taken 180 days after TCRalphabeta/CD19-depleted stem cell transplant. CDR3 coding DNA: TGTGCCAGCAGTGGGGACAAAGGGGGCAATCAGCCCCAGCATTTT. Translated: CASSGDKGGNQPQHF.